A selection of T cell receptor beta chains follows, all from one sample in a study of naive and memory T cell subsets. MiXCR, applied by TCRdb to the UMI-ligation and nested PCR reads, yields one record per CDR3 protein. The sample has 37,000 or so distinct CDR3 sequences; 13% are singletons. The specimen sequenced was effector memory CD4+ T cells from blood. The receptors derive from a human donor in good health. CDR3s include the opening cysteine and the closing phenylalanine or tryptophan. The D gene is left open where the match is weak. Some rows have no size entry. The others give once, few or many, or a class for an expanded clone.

CDR3 protein: CASSPLAGEVYNEQFF; CDR3 DNA: TGCGCCAGCAGTCCACTAGCGGGAGAGGTCTACAATGAGCAGTTCTTC; V gene: TRBV23-1; J gene: TRBJ2-1; clone size: -; D gene: TRBD2
CDR3 protein: CASSTAWSPGDTGELFF; CDR3 DNA: TGTGCCAGCAGCACCGCCTGGAGCCCTGGGGACACCGGGGAGCTGTTTTTT; V gene: TRBV13; J gene: TRBJ2-2; clone size: -; D gene: -
CDR3 protein: CASSPPEDYRYGYTF; CDR3 DNA: TGTGCCAGCAGTCCACCGGAAGACTATCGGTATGGCTACACCTTC; V gene: TRBV12-3/TRBV12-4; J gene: TRBJ1-2; clone size: many; D gene: -
CDR3 protein: CSASLRTGNEKLFF; CDR3 DNA: TGCAGTGCTAGTCTAAGGACAGGGAATGAAAAACTGTTTTTT; V gene: TRBV20-1; J gene: TRBJ1-4; clone size: -; D gene: TRBD1
CDR3 protein: CASSYLRAGNEQFF; CDR3 DNA: TGTGCCAGCAGTTATCTGAGAGCGGGAAATGAGCAGTTCTTC; V gene: TRBV6-2/TRBV6-3; J gene: TRBJ2-1; clone size: -; D gene: TRBD2
CDR3 protein: CASSPGRLASEQYF; CDR3 DNA: TGTGCCAGCTCACCTGGACGCCTGGCTTCCGAGCAGTACTTC; V gene: TRBV18; J gene: TRBJ2-7; clone size: -; D gene: -
CDR3 protein: CSVGGRAGFSEAFF; CDR3 DNA: TGCAGCGTTGGGGGAAGGGCGGGTTTCTCTGAAGCTTTCTTT; V gene: TRBV29-1; J gene: TRBJ1-1; clone size: -; D gene: -
CDR3 protein: CASSLDYEDTQYF; CDR3 DNA: TGTGCCAGCAGCTTGGACTATGAGGATACGCAGTATTTT; V gene: TRBV5-4; J gene: TRBJ2-3; clone size: -; D gene: -
CDR3 protein: CASRDRADTQYF; CDR3 DNA: TGTGCCAGCCGCGATAGGGCAGATACGCAGTATTTT; V gene: TRBV18; J gene: TRBJ2-3; clone size: many; D gene: -
CDR3 protein: CSVSSLTGPGFNQPQHF; CDR3 DNA: TGCAGTGTTAGCTCTCTTACGGGCCCCGGGTTTAATCAGCCCCAGCATTTT; V gene: TRBV20-1; J gene: TRBJ1-5; clone size: many; D gene: -
CDR3 protein: CASSDAGMNTEAFF; CDR3 DNA: TGTGCCAGCAGTGACGCGGGGATGAACACTGAAGCTTTCTTT; V gene: TRBV2; J gene: TRBJ1-1; clone size: -; D gene: -
CDR3 protein: CASSTRGLTSGVYNEQFF; CDR3 DNA: TGTGCCAGCAGCACGAGGGGACTTACTAGCGGGGTTTACAATGAGCAGTTCTTC; V gene: TRBV7-9; J gene: TRBJ2-1; clone size: -; D gene: TRBD2
CDR3 protein: CATNQGAGNQPQHF; CDR3 DNA: TGTGCCACCAACCAGGGTGCGGGCAATCAGCCCCAGCATTTT; V gene: TRBV10-3; J gene: TRBJ1-5; clone size: few; D gene: -
CDR3 protein: CASSPTRDSMNTEAFF; CDR3 DNA: TGTGCCAGCAGCCCCACCCGAGACAGCATGAACACTGAAGCTTTCTTT; V gene: TRBV7-3; J gene: TRBJ1-1; clone size: few; D gene: -
CDR3 protein: CAWNRQGGANVLTF; CDR3 DNA: TGTGCCTGGAACCGACAGGGCGGGGCCAACGTCCTGACTTTC; V gene: TRBV30; J gene: TRBJ2-6; clone size: -; D gene: TRBD1
CDR3 protein: CGVVLLQETQYF; CDR3 DNA: TGCGGAGTGGTTCTCCTCCAAGAGACCCAGTACTTC; V gene: TRBV20-1; J gene: TRBJ2-5; clone size: medium-sized; D gene: -
CDR3 protein: CASSPWTSGSGEQFF; CDR3 DNA: TGTGCCAGCAGTCCTTGGACTAGCGGGAGCGGTGAGCAGTTCTTC; V gene: TRBV2; J gene: TRBJ2-1; clone size: many; D gene: TRBD2
CDR3 protein: CSVMGLGSTQYF; CDR3 DNA: TGCAGCGTTATGGGTCTAGGGTCGACCCAGTACTTC; V gene: TRBV29-1; J gene: TRBJ2-5; clone size: medium-sized; D gene: -
CDR3 protein: CASGTNQPQHF; CDR3 DNA: TGTGCCAGCGGAACGAATCAGCCCCAGCATTTT; V gene: TRBV27; J gene: TRBJ1-5; clone size: -; D gene: -
CDR3 protein: CAWIHWTGPNTEAFF; CDR3 DNA: TGTGCCTGGATCCACTGGACAGGACCGAACACTGAAGCTTTCTTT; V gene: TRBV30; J gene: TRBJ1-1; clone size: few; D gene: TRBD1
CDR3 protein: CASSPQGNRQYEQYF; CDR3 DNA: TGTGCCAGCAGCCCACAGGGTAATCGGCAATACGAGCAGTACTTC; V gene: TRBV7-9; J gene: TRBJ2-7; clone size: -; D gene: -
CDR3 protein: CASSLDPGGQYEQYF; CDR3 DNA: TGTGCCAGCAGCTTAGATCCGGGAGGACAGTACGAGCAGTACTTC; V gene: TRBV11-2; J gene: TRBJ2-7; clone size: -; D gene: -
CDR3 protein: CASSSRRDGAYEQYF; CDR3 DNA: TGTGCCAGCAGTTCACGACGCGATGGGGCCTACGAGCAGTACTTC; V gene: TRBV4-2; J gene: TRBJ2-7; clone size: many; D gene: -
CDR3 protein: CASSLMEQDTQYF; CDR3 DNA: TGTGCCAGCAGCTTAATGGAGCAAGATACGCAGTATTTT; V gene: TRBV7-2; J gene: TRBJ2-3; clone size: few; D gene: -
CDR3 protein: CASSLERSGYTF; CDR3 DNA: TGCGCCAGCAGCTTGGAGAGATCTGGCTACACCTTC; V gene: TRBV5-1; J gene: TRBJ1-2; clone size: few; D gene: -
CDR3 protein: CASSPLRLADTGELFF; CDR3 DNA: TGTGCCAGCAGCCCCCTTAGACTAGCGGACACCGGGGAGCTGTTTTTT; V gene: TRBV11-2; J gene: TRBJ2-2; clone size: many; D gene: TRBD2
CDR3 protein: CASSLRRAGGPFDNEQFF; CDR3 DNA: TGTGCCAGCAGCTTAAGGCGAGCGGGAGGGCCGTTCGACAATGAGCAGTTCTTC; V gene: TRBV7-3; J gene: TRBJ2-1; clone size: -; D gene: TRBD2